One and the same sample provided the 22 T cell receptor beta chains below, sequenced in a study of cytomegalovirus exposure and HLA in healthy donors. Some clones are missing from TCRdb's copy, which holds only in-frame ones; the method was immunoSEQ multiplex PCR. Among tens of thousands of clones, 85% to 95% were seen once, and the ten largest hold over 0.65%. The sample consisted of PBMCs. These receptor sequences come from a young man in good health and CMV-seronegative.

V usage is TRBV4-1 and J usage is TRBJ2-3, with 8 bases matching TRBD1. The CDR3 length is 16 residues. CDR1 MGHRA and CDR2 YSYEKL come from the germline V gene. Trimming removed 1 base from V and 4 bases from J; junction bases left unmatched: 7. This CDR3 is CASSQVTGGRADTQYF. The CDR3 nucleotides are TGCGCCAGCAGCCAAGTTACAGGGGGACGCGCAGATACGCAGTATTTT.

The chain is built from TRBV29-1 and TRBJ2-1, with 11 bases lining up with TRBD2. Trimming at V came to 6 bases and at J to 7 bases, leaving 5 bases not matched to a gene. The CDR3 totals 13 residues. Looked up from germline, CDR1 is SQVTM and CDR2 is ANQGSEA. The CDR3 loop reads CSVLAGGINEQFF. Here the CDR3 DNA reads TGCAGCGTCCTAGCGGGAGGAATAAATGAGCAGTTCTTC.

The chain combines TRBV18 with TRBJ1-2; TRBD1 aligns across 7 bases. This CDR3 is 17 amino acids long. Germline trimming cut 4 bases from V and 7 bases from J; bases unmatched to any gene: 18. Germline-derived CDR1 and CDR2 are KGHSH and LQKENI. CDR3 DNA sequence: TGTGCCAGCTCACGGGGGACAGTAAATGCCGAGGAGCGTGGCTACACCTTC. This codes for CASSRGTVNAEERGYTF.

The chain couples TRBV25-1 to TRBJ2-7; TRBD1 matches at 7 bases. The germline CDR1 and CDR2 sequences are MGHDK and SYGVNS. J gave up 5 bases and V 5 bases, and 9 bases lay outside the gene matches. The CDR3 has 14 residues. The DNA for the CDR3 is TGTGCCAGCAGTCCCGACAGGGTATACGACGAGCAGTACTTC. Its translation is CASSPDRVYDEQYF.

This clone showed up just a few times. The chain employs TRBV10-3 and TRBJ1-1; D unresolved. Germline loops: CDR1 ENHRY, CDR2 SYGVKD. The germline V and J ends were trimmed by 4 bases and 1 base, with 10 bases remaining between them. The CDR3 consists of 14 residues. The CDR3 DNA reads TGTGCCATCAGTGGCTCTCCGGGGAACACTGAAGCTTTCTTT. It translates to CAISGSPGNTEAFF.

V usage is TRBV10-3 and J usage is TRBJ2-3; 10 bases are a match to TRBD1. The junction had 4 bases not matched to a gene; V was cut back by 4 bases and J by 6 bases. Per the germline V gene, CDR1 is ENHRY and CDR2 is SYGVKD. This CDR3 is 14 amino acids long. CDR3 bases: TGTGCCATCAGTGCCGGGACAGGGGCGGATACGCAGTATTTT. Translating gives CAISAGTGADTQYF.

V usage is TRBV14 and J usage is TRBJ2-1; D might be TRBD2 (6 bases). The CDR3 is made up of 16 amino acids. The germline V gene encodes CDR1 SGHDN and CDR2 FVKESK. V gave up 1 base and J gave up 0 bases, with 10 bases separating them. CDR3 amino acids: CASSQASRGSYNEQFF. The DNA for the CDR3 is TGTGCCAGCAGCCAAGCATCGCGGGGCTCCTACAATGAGCAGTTCTTC.

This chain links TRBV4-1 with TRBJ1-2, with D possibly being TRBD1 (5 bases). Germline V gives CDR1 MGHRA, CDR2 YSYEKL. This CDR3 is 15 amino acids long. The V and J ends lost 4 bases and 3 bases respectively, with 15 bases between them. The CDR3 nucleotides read TGCGCCAGCAGCCCGAGGACAAGCCTAGACTATGGCTACACCTTC. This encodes CASSPRTSLDYGYTF.

The CDR3, as DNA: TGTGCCAGCAGCATCATGACAGATGGCTACACCTTC. This encodes CASSIMTDGYTF. This chain uses TRBV9 with TRBJ1-2; D might be TRBD1 (5 bases). Germline CDR1 and CDR2: SGDLS and YYNGEE. This CDR3 region has 12 residues. V lost 4 bases, J lost 6 bases, and 10 bases lay in between.

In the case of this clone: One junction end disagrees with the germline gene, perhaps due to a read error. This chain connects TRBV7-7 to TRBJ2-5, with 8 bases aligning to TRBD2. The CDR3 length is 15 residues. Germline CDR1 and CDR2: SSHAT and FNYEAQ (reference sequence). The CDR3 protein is CASSVSGGALETQYF. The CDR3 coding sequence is TGTGCTAGCAGCGTGTCGGGGGGGGCTCTGGAGACCCAGTACTTC.

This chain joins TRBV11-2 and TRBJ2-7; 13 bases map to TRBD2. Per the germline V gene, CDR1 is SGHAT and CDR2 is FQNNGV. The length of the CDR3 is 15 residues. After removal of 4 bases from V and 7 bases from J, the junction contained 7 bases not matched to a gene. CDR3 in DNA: TGTGCCAGCAGCTACGGACTAGCGGGAGTCTGGGAGCAGTACTTC. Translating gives CASSYGLAGVWEQYF.

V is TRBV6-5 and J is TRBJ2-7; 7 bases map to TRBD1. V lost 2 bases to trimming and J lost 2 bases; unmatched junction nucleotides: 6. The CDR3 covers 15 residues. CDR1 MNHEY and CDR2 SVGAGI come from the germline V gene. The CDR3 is CASSYAKGATYEQYF. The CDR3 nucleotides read TGTGCCAGCAGTTACGCAAAGGGGGCCACCTACGAGCAGTACTTC.

CDR3 nucleotides: TGTGCCAGCAGCCAAGAGACGGCAACAGGCTATGGCTACACCTTC. It is translated as CASSQETATGYGYTF. The rearrangement joins TRBV4-2 to TRBJ1-2, with a possible D match to TRBD1 (5 bases). The CDR3 runs 15 residues. V was cut by 0 bases and J by 4 bases, with 12 bases left in between. Germline V gene lookup returns CDR1 LGHNA and CDR2 YNFKEQ.

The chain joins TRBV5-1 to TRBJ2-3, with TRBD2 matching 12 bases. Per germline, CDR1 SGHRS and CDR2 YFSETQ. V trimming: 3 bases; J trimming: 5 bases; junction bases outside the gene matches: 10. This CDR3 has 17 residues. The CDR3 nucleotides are TGCGCCAGCAGCTCCTCCCCCCTAGCGGGAGGGATAGATACGCAGTATTTT. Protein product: CASSSSPLAGGIDTQYF.

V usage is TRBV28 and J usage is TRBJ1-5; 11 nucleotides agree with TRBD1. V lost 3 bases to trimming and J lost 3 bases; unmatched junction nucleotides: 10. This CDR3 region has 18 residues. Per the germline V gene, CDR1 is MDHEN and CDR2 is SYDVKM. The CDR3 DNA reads TGTGCCAGCAGTTTGGACAGGGGGCTGCAACCCAACAATCAGCCCCAGCATTTT. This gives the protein CASSLDRGLQPNNQPQHF.

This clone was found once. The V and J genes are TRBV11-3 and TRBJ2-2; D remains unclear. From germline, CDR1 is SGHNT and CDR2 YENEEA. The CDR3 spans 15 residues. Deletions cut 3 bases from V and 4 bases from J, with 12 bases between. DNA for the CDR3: TGTGCCAGCAGCTTCCGCGCTTTTGGCACCGGGGAGCTGTTTTTT. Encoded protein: CASSFRAFGTGELFF.

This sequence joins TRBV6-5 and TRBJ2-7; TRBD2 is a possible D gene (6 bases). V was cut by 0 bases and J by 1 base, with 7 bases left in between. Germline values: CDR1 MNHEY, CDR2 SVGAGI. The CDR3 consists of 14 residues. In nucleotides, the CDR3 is TGTGCCAGCAGTTACTCGACTAGTTCCTACGAGCAGTACTTC. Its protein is CASSYSTSSYEQYF.

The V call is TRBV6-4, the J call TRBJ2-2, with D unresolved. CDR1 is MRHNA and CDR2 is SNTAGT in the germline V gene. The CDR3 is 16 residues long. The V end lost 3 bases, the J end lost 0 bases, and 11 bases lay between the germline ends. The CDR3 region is CASSENRVSNTGELFF. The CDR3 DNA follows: TGTGCCAGCAGTGAGAATCGGGTCTCGAACACCGGGGAGCTGTTTTTT.

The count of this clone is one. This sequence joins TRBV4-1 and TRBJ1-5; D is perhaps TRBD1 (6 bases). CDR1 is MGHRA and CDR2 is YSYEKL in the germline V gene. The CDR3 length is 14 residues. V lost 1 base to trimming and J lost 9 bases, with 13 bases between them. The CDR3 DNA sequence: TGCGCCAGCAGCCAAGGGAGAGGGGGGGGGCCCCAGCATTTT. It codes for CASSQGRGGGPQHF.

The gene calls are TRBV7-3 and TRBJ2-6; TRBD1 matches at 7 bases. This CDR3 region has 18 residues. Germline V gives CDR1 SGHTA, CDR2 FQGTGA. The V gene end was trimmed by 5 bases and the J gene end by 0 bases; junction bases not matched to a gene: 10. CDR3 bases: TGTGCCAGCAGCCCTCGGTCAGGGGGTAGCTCTGGGGCCAACGTCCTGACTTTC. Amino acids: CASSPRSGGSSGANVLTF.

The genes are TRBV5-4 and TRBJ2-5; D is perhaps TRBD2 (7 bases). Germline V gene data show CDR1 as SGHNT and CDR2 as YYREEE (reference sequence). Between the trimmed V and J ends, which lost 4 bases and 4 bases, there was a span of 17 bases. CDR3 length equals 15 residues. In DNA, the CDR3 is TGTGCCAGCAGCCGGGGGGACATGCGATCAGAGACCCAGTACTTC. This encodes CASSRGDMRSETQYF. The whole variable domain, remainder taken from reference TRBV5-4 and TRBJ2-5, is ETGVTQSPTHLIKTRGQQVTLRCSSQSGHNTVSWYQQALGQGPQFIFQYYREEENGRGNFPPRFSGLQFPNYSSELNVNALELDDSALYLCASSRGDMRSETQYFGPGTRLLVL.

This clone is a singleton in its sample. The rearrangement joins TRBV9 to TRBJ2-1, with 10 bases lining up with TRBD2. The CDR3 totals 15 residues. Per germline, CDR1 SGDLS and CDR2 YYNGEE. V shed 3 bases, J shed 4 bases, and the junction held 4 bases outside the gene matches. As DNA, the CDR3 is TGTGCCAGCAGCGCAACTAGCGGGACGTACAATGAGCAGTTCTTC. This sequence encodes CASSATSGTYNEQFF.